These 3 T cell receptor beta chains came from one sample sequenced in a study of cytomegalovirus exposure and HLA in healthy donors. The table came from immunoSEQ multiplex PCR; TCRdb's copy has only in-frame clones and leaves some out. This table holds some 200,000 clones, 65% to 85% found once. The sample consisted of PBMCs. These receptors came from a woman aged 18-29 years in good health and CMV-seropositive.

The rearrangement uses TRBV16 and TRBJ2-7; TRBD1 might be the D (6 bases). Trimming cost V 3 bases and J 5 bases, with 8 bases left between them. The germline V gene has CDR1 KGHSY and CDR2 FQNENV. The CDR3 extends over 12 amino acids. The CDR3 DNA sequence: TGTGCCAGCAGCCACCGGACAGACGAGCAGTACTTC. Encoded protein: CASSHRTDEQYF. Based on the CDR3 plus reference TRBV16 and TRBJ2-7, the full variable domain is GEEVAQTPKHLVRGEGQKAKLYCAPIKGHSYVFWYQQVLKNEFKFLISFQNENVFDETGMPKERFSAKCLPNSPCSLEIQATKLEDSAVYFCASSHRTDEQYFGPGTRLTVT.

This clone appeared a single time. The chain links TRBV11-2 to TRBJ1-5; D gene unclear. V was cut by 5 bases and J by 5 bases, with 10 bases left in between. The CDR3 covers 13 residues. Germline CDR1 reads SGHAT; CDR2 reads FQNNGV. CDR3 sequence: CASSHHLDQPQHF. As DNA, the CDR3 is TGTGCCAGCAGCCACCACCTAGATCAGCCCCAGCATTTT.

The chain joins TRBV10-3 to TRBJ1-6; 9 positions match TRBD1. This CDR3 is built from 15 residues. Looked up from germline, CDR1 is ENHRY and CDR2 is SYGVKD. The V and J ends lost 2 bases and 7 bases, in that order; junction bases with no gene match: 3. CDR3 nucleotide sequence: TGTGCCATCAGTGAGCTCGGACAGGGGAATTCACCCCTCCACTTT. As protein: CAISELGQGNSPLHF.